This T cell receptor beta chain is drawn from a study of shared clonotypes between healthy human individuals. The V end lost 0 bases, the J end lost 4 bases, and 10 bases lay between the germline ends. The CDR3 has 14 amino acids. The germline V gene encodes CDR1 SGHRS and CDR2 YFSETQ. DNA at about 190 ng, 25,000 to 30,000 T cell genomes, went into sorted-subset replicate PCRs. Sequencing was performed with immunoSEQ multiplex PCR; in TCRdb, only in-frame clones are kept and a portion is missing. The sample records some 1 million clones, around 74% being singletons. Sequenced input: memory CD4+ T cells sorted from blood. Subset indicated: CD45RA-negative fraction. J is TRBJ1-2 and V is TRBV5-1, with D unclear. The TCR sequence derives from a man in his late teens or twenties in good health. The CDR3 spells CASSLEAEFYGYTF. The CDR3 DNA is TGCGCCAGCAGCTTGGAGGCGGAGTTCTATGGCTACACCTTC.